A single sample is the source of the 29 T cell receptor beta chains below, sequenced in a study of OX40 agonist ivuxolimab in advanced cancers. Here immunoSEQ multiplex PCR was the method, and the copy in TCRdb shows in-frame clones only, minus some. The sample yields 70,000 to 85,000 clones, about 86% seen once. The specimen comprised CD4+ or CD8+ T cells sorted from blood, sampled in a trial of the OX40 agonist ivuxolimab. These receptors were collected from an adult with an advanced solid tumor such as melanoma, head and neck, liver or kidney cancer.

This clone was seen a few times. The chain is built from TRBV5-1 and TRBJ2-5; 8 positions match TRBD1. This CDR3 region has 16 residues. V lost 0 bases, J lost 4 bases, and 8 bases stayed unmatched. The germline V gene encodes CDR1 SGHRS and CDR2 YFSETQ. Here the CDR3 reads CASSLATGTGGETQYF. The CDR3 region has the DNA TGCGCCAGCAGCTTGGCCACTGGGACAGGCGGAGAGACCCAGTACTTC. Full variable domain (missing parts from reference TRBV5-1 and TRBJ2-5): KAGVTQTPRYLIKTRGQQVTLSCSPISGHRSVSWYQQTPGQGLQFLFEYFSETQRNKGNFPGRFSGRQFSNSRSEMNVSTLELGDSALYLCASSLATGTGGETQYFGPGTRLLVL.

J is TRBJ2-4 and V is TRBV2; D is ambiguous. With 5 bases removed from V and 0 bases from J, the gap between germline ends came to 14 bases. This CDR3 comprises 16 residues. The germline CDR1 and CDR2 sequences are SNHLY and FYNNEI. CDR3 protein: CASSPMGQLAKNIQYF. For the CDR3, the DNA is TGTGCCAGCAGTCCCATGGGCCAACTAGCCAAAAACATTCAGTACTTC.

The chain links TRBV9 to TRBJ1-3, with D possibly TRBD1 on 5 matching bases. CDR3 length: 17 residues. V lost 3 bases and J lost 1, with 17 bases in between. CDR1 is SGDLS and CDR2 is YYNGEE in the germline V gene. The CDR3 sequence: CASSATGTTRSGNTIYF. In nucleotides, the CDR3 is TGTGCCAGCAGCGCTACTGGGACGACTAGATCTGGAAACACCATATATTTT.

The chain couples TRBV19 to TRBJ1-4; a possible D gene is TRBD1 (5 bases). This CDR3 contains 15 residues. V was trimmed by 3 bases and J by 3 bases, leaving 11 bases between them. The germline V gene encodes CDR1 LNHDA and CDR2 SQIVND (reference sequence). The CDR3 nucleotides read TGTGCCAGTAGTATGATTTCGGGGGCTAATGAAAAACTGTTTTTT. As protein: CASSMISGANEKLFF.

The chain combines TRBV5-1 with TRBJ2-3; D gene uncertain. CDR1 is SGHRS, CDR2 YFSETQ, per germline. The CDR3 covers 16 residues. The V gene lost 4 bases and the J gene lost 1 base, with 16 bases spanning the gap. The CDR3, as DNA: TGCGCCAGCAGCATTGCTCTGGGGTTCGGCACAGATACGCAGTATTTT. It is translated as CASSIALGFGTDTQYF.

The chain links TRBV11-2 to TRBJ2-7, with D perhaps matching TRBD2 (6 bases). CDR1 SGHAT and CDR2 FQNNGV come from the germline V gene. The CDR3 runs 16 residues. V gave up 2 bases and J gave up 4 bases, with 18 bases separating them. This chain's CDR3 is CASSLRTGELVYEQYF. The DNA for the CDR3 is TGTGCCAGCAGCTTAAGGACGGGGGAACTCGTTTACGAGCAGTACTTC.

This clone was observed a handful of times. J is TRBJ2-5 and V is TRBV11-2, with 14 bases lining up with TRBD2. The junction had 5 bases not matched to a gene; V was cut back by 5 bases and J by 9 bases. This CDR3 is built from 14 residues. The germline V gene encodes CDR1 SGHAT and CDR2 FQNNGV. CDR3 sequence: CASSPQTSGRAQYF. CDR3 bases: TGTGCCAGCAGCCCCCAGACTAGCGGGAGGGCCCAGTACTTC.

The CDR3 DNA sequence: TGTGCTAGTGGCCCCGGTGGGCCTAGGACCGGGGAGCTGTTTTTT. Its translation is CASGPGGPRTGELFF. J is TRBJ2-2 and V is TRBV12-5; D remains unclear. Germline CDR1 and CDR2: LGHNT and FRNRAP. The CDR3 extends over 15 amino acids. V lost 6 bases and J lost 5, with 16 bases in between.

The count of this clone is one. The rearrangement joins TRBV6-5 to TRBJ1-1, with D possibly being TRBD1 (6 bases). CDR1 MNHEY and CDR2 SVGAGI come from the germline V gene. With 7 bases removed from V and 10 bases from J, the gap between germline ends came to 19 bases. The CDR3 is 13 residues long. CDR3 loop: CASNPQGARGAFF. DNA for the CDR3: TGTGCCAGCAATCCACAGGGCGCGCGGGGAGCTTTCTTT.

The V call is TRBV18, the J call TRBJ1-1; D gene unclear. This CDR3 contains 15 residues. Trimming removed 3 bases at V and 1 base at J, with 12 bases between. Germline CDR1 is KGHSH and CDR2 is LQKENI. Here the CDR3 reads CASSPPNSGNTEAFF. The CDR3 region has the DNA TGTGCCAGCTCACCTCCAAACAGCGGGAACACTGAAGCTTTCTTT.

This clone was seen more than once but under ten times. The V gene is TRBV7-2, the J gene TRBJ1-5; TRBD1 matches 7 bases. The CDR3 is 15 residues long. The V gene end was trimmed by 1 base and the J gene end by 5 bases; junction bases not matched to a gene: 5. Germline loops: CDR1 SGHTA, CDR2 FQGNSA. CDR3 DNA sequence: TGTGCCAGCAGCTTAGGCAGGGGGGTCGATCAGCCCCAGCATTTT. Residues: CASSLGRGVDQPQHF.

This clone appeared a single time. CDR3 nucleotides: TGCAGCGTGCCGACTAGCGGGGGGGTTCAGGGTACGCAGTATTTT. Protein sequence: CSVPTSGGVQGTQYF. The chain uses TRBV29-1 and TRBJ2-3; 14 bases fit TRBD2. CDR1 is SQVTM and CDR2 is ANQGSEA in the germline V gene. The CDR3 has 15 residues. The trim removed 6 bases at V and 8 bases at J, leaving 10 bases unmatched.

The chain combines TRBV7-3 with TRBJ2-3; D possibly uses TRBD1 or TRBD2 (5 bases each). V was trimmed by 5 bases and J by 0 bases, leaving 9 bases between them. This CDR3 is built from 14 residues. CDR1 and CDR2 (germline): SGHTA, FQGTGA. DNA for the CDR3: TGTGCCAGCAGCGGGGGTCGGAGCACAGATACGCAGTATTTT. Residues: CASSGGRSTDTQYF.

V usage is TRBV19 and J usage is TRBJ1-2; 9 positions match TRBD1. CDR3 length: 13 amino acids. Trimming took 8 bases from V and 8 from J; bases not matched to a gene: 9. CDR1 and CDR2 from the germline V gene are LNHDA and SQIVND (reference sequence). The CDR3 loop reads CASSKAGQGGYTF. The CDR3 region has the DNA TGTGCCAGTTCCAAGGCGGGACAGGGCGGCTACACCTTC.

In this sample, this clone turned up a few times. V and J are TRBV7-2 and TRBJ1-4, with D unclear. The CDR3 covers 13 residues. Germline CDR1 SGHTA, CDR2 FQGNSA. V dropped 2 bases and J dropped 8 bases, with 9 bases sitting between them. The CDR3 sequence is CASSLWVGEKLFF. The CDR3 bases are TGTGCCAGCAGCTTATGGGTGGGAGAAAAACTGTTTTTT.

For this clone: Relative to the germline gene, one junction end is altered; a read error may explain this. This rearrangement joins TRBV5-1 to TRBJ2-5, with D possibly TRBD2 on 6 matching bases. Germline CDR1 SGHRS, CDR2 YFSETQ. This CDR3 region has 11 residues. The DNA of the CDR3 is TGTGCCAGCAGCTTGAGCGGGCGCAGCTACTTC. Translated: CASSLSGRSYF.

The chain links TRBV19 to TRBJ1-1; 8 bases agree with TRBD1. Germline-derived CDR1 and CDR2 are LNHDA and SQIVND (reference sequence). Trimming removed 7 bases from V and 1 base from J; junction bases left unmatched: 14. The CDR3 consists of 17 residues. The DNA for the CDR3 is TGTGCCAGTATCCCTGGCTCGGGGACAGGAGCGAACACTGAAGCTTTCTTT. Its protein product is CASIPGSGTGANTEAFF. Combining the CDR3 with reference TRBV19 and TRBJ1-1 gives the whole variable domain DGGITQSPKYLFRKEGQNVTLSCEQNLNHDAMYWYRQDPGQGLRLIYYSQIVNDFQKGDIAEGYSVSREKKESFPLTVTSAQKNPTAFYLCASIPGSGTGANTEAFFGQGTRLTVV.

In nucleotides, the CDR3 is TGTGCCAGCAGCGTCGATCAGAACCTAGCCTATGGCTACACCTTC. Translating gives CASSVDQNLAYGYTF. The rearrangement uses TRBV9 and TRBJ1-2, with D uncertain. Germline values: CDR1 SGDLS, CDR2 YYNGEE. This CDR3 region has 15 residues. With 2 bases removed from V and 4 bases from J, the gap between germline ends came to 15 bases.

This clone was seen once. This rearrangement joins TRBV29-1 to TRBJ1-2; D gene ambiguous. V shed 6 bases and J shed 8 bases, with 13 bases lying between them. CDR1 is SQVTM and CDR2 is ANQGSEA in the germline V gene. This CDR3 is built from 11 residues. CDR3 coding DNA: TGCAGCGTGATCCCCGAGTGGGGCTACACCTTC. Translation: CSVIPEWGYTF.

Only one count was recorded for this clone. This chain uses TRBV7-2 with TRBJ1-3, with D unclear. CDR3 length: 15 residues. The germline V gene has CDR1 SGHTA and CDR2 FQGNSA. Trimming removed 3 bases at V and 1 base at J, with 10 bases between. CDR3 residues: CASSFAKGSGNTIYF. CDR3 nucleotide sequence: TGTGCCAGCAGCTTTGCAAAAGGTTCTGGAAACACCATATATTTT.

Worth noting for this clone: One junction end does not reproduce the germline sequence, and a read error may be involved. This rearrangement joins TRBV29-1 to TRBJ2-3; D assignment may be TRBD1 or TRBD2 (5 bases each). CDR1 is SQVTM and CDR2 is ANQGSEA in the germline V gene. The CDR3 contains 11 residues. CDR3 DNA: TGCAGCGTTTACCGGGACCAGAGAGTAACTTTT. Translated: CSVYRDQRVTF.

The genes are TRBV20-1 and TRBJ2-3; weak D call: TRBD1 (5 bases). CDR1 and CDR2 from the germline V gene are DFQATT and SNEGSKA (reference sequence). This CDR3 is built from 11 residues. The V end was cut by 7 bases, the J end by 3 bases, with 8 bases between. The CDR3 is CSVRATDTQYF. The CDR3 DNA is TGCAGTGTCAGGGCTACAGATACGCAGTATTTT.

V usage is TRBV18 and J usage is TRBJ2-7; TRBD2 might be the D (5 bases). The end of the DNA is better explained by TRBJ2-5, so the J call may be wrong. The CDR3 extends over 13 amino acids. CDR1 is KGHSH, CDR2 LQKENI, per germline. CDR3 DNA: TGTGCCAGCTCACCATCGAGCGGAGAGACCCAGTACTTC. It is translated as CASSPSSGETQYF.

Details on this clone: The CDR3 ends on some other residue instead of the conserved phenylalanine or tryptophan, so this is likely a read error. This sequence joins TRBV7-2 and TRBJ2-7; D might be TRBD1 (6 bases). There are 15 residues in the CDR3. The V gene's germline CDR1 is SGHTA and CDR2 FQGNSA. Trimming stripped 3 bases from V and 4 bases from J, with 16 bases between. The CDR3 spells CASSFQQGPKYEQYL. The CDR3 nucleotides read TGTGCCAGCAGCTTCCAACAGGGTCCAAAATACGAGCAGTACCTC.

V usage is TRBV11-2 and J usage is TRBJ2-7, with unresolved D. The V gene lost 5 bases and the J gene lost 3 bases, with 17 bases spanning the gap. CDR1 SGHAT and CDR2 FQNNGV come from the germline V gene. CDR3 length equals 15 residues. The CDR3 loop reads CASSLGREHFYEQYF. The CDR3 DNA reads TGTGCCAGCAGCCTGGGTAGGGAACACTTCTACGAGCAGTACTTC.

In this sample, this clone turned up a few times. This chain uses TRBV7-9 with TRBJ2-2; D might be TRBD2 (5 bases). The CDR3 is made up of 15 amino acids. Germline lookup yields CDR1 SEHNR and CDR2 FQNEAQ (reference sequence). V was clipped by 6 bases and J by 1 base, with 12 bases between them. The CDR3 loop reads CASRHRGENTGELFF. The DNA for the CDR3 is TGTGCCAGCAGACACCGGGGTGAGAACACCGGGGAGCTGTTTTTT. The whole variable domain, filled in from reference TRBV7-9 and TRBJ2-2, reads DTGVSQNPRHKITKRGQNVTFRCDPISEHNRLYWYRQTLGQGPEFLTYFQNEAQLEKSRLLSDRFSAERPKGSFSTLEIQRTEQGDSAMYLCASRHRGENTGELFFGEGSRLTVL.

This sequence joins TRBV7-4 and TRBJ1-5; a possible D gene is TRBD1 (6 bases). V was pared by 3 bases and J by 1 base, with 16 bases between. This CDR3 comprises 17 residues. Germline assignment: CDR1 SGHVT and CDR2 SQSDAQ. CDR3 loop: CASSFRTRGQSNQPQHF. The CDR3 DNA reads as TGTGCCAGCAGCTTCCGAACCAGGGGCCAGAGCAATCAGCCCCAGCATTTT.

This clone has a handful of counts. The V gene is TRBV7-8, the J gene TRBJ2-7; weak D call: TRBD2 (7 bases). The CDR3 spans 18 residues. V lost 3 bases to trimming and J lost 2 bases, with 23 bases between them. Germline CDR1 SGHVS, CDR2 FQNEAQ. The CDR3 sequence is CASSFGGRGRGFPYEQYF. The DNA of the CDR3 is TGTGCCAGCAGCTTCGGGGGGCGGGGGCGCGGTTTCCCCTACGAGCAGTACTTC.

The chain is built from TRBV27 and TRBJ2-3; TRBD2 agrees at 12 bases. CDR1 and CDR2 from the germline V gene are MNHEY and SMNVEV (reference sequence). This CDR3 is built from 18 residues. The V segment lost 6 bases and the J segment 2 bases; nucleotides outside the gene matches: 12. CDR3: CASSRDLAGGSFTDTQYF. The CDR3 nucleotides read TGTGCCAGCAGCCGCGATCTAGCGGGAGGGTCCTTCACAGATACGCAGTATTTT.